This TCR beta chain was recorded in a study of blood T cell repertoires in COVID-19. Study overall: There were acute and convalescent COVID-19 samples, and they came from the United States, Italy and Spain. Sources were T cells, B-cell-depleted T cells, or PBMCs; the material itself was cDNA or gDNA.

Germline-derived CDR1 and CDR2 are SEHNR and FQNEAQ (reference sequence). The CDR3 runs 12 residues. V lost 1 base and J lost 9, with 10 bases in between. Libraries were prepared by immunoSEQ multiplex PCR; TCRdb keeps only in-frame clonotypes and omits some of them. The sample records over 200,000 clones, 88% being singletons. This sequence originates from a woman aged 30 to 39 who had been exposed to COVID-19. The rearrangement links TRBV7-9 to TRBJ2-7; possibly TRBD1 for D (5 bases). The sample taken for sequencing was PBMCs or T cells enriched from blood (not recorded which). CDR3 bases: TGTGCCAGCAGCTTAGATCAGGGCGCGCAGTACTTC. It translates to CASSLDQGAQYF.